Below, one T cell receptor beta chain is given with its context. 60 Vbeta and 13 Jbeta primers were used in PCR. The method was immunoSEQ multiplex PCR; TCRdb's version includes in-frame clones alone and lacks a portion of them. The sample lists fewer than 200,000 clones, roughly 76% occurring once. The CDR3 sequence is 16 residues long. Germline V gene lookup returns CDR1 LGHNA and CDR2 YSLEER. Trimming removed 1 base at V and 1 base at J, with 13 bases between. This specimen belongs to a study of cytomegalovirus exposure and HLA in healthy donors. This receptor was identified in a woman between 45 and 60 years old in good health and CMV-seronegative. The sequencing input was PBMCs. The genes are TRBV4-3 and TRBJ1-1; a weak D match, TRBD1 (5 bases). CDR3 DNA: TGCGCCAGCAGCCAAGGGGGGAGGCAGCCGAACACTGAAGCTTTCTTT. Protein: CASSQGGRQPNTEAFF.